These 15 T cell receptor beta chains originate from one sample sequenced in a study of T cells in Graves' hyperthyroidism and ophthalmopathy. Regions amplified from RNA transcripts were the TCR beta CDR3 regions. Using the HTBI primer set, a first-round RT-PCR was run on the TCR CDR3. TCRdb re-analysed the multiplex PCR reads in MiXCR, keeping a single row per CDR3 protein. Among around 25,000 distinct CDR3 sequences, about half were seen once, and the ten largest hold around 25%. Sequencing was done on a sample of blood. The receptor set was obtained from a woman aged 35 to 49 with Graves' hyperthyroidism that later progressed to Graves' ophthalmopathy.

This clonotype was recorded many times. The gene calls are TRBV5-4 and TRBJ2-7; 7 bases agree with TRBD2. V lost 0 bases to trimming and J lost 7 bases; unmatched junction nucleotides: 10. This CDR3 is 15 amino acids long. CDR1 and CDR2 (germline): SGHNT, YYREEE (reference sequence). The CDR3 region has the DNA TGTGCCAGCAGCTTGGACGCGGGGGACCGTGGTGAGCAGTACTTC. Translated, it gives CASSLDAGDRGEQYF. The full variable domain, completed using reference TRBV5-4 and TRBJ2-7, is ETGVTQSPTHLIKTRGQQVTLRCSSQSGHNTVSWYQQALGQGPQFIFQYYREEENGRGNFPPRFSGLQFPNYSSELNVNALELDDSALYLCASSLDAGDRGEQYFGPGTRLTVT.

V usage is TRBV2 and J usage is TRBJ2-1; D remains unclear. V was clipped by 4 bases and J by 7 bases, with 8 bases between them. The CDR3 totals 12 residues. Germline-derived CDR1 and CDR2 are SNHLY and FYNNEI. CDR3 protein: CASSASVNEQFF. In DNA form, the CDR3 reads TGTGCCAGCAGTGCGAGCGTTAATGAGCAGTTCTTC.

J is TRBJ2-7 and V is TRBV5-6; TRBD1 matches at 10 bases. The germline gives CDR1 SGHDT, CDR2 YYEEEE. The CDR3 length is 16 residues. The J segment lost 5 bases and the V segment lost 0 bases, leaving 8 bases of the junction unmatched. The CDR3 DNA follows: TGTGCCAGCAGCTTGGCCCGGGACAGGGGATGGAACGAGCAGTACTTC. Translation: CASSLARDRGWNEQYF.

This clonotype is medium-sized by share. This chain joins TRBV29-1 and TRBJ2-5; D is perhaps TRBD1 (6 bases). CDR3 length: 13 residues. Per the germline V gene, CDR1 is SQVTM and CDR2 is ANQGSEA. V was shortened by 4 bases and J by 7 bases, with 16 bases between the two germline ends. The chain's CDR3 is CSVVITGSATQYF. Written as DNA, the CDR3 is TGCAGCGTTGTAATCACAGGGTCGGCGACCCAGTACTTC.

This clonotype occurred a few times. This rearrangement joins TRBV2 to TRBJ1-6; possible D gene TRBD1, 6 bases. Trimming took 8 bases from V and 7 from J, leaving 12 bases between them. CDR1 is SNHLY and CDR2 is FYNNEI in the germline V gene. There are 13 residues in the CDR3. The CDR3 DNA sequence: TGTGCCAGCCTTCGGGACACCAATTCACCCCTCCACTTT. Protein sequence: CASLRDTNSPLHF.

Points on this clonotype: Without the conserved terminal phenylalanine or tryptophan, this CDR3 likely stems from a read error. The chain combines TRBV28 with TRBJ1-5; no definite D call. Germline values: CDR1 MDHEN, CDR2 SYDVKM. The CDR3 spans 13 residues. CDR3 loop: CASRGSRNHPQHL. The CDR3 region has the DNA TGTGCCTCGCGAGGGAGTCGCAATCATCCCCAGCATCTT.

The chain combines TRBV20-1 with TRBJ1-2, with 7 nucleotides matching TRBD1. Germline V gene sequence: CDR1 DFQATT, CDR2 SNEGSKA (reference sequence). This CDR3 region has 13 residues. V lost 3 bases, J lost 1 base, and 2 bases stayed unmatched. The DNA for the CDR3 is TGCAGTGCTAGGACAGGGCTTAACTATGGCTACACCTTC. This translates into CSARTGLNYGYTF.

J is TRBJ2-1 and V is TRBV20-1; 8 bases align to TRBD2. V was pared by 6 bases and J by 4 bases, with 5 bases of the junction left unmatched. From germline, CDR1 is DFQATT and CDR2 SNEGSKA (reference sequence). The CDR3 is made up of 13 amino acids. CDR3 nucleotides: TGCAGTGCGGACTTAGCGGGATACAATGAGCAGTTCTTC. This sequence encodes CSADLAGYNEQFF.

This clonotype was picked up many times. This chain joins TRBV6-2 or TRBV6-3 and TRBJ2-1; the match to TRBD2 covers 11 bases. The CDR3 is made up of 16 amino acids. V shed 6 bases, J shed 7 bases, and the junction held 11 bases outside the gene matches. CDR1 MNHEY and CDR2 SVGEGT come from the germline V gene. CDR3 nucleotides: TGTGCCAGCAGACACCTTAGCGGGAGGGCCTCGAATGAGCAGTTCTTC. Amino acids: CASRHLSGRASNEQFF.

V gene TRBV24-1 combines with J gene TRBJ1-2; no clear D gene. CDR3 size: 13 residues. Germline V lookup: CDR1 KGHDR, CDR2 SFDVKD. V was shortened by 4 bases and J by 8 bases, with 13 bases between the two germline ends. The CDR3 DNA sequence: TGTGCCACCAGTGACTCCACCGCCGGCGGCTACACCTTC. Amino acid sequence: CATSDSTAGGYTF.

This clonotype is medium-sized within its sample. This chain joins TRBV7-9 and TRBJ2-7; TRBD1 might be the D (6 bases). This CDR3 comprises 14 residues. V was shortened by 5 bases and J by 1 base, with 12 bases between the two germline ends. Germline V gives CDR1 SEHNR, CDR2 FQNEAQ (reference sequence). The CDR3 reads CASSPQQGSYEQYF. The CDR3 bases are TGTGCCAGCAGCCCACAACAGGGATCCTACGAGCAGTACTTC.

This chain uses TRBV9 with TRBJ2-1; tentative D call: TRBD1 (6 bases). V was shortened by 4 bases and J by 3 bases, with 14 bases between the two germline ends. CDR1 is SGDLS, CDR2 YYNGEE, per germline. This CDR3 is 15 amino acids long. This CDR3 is CASSPRDTVYNEQFF. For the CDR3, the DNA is TGTGCCAGCAGCCCCAGGGACACCGTCTACAATGAGCAGTTCTTC.

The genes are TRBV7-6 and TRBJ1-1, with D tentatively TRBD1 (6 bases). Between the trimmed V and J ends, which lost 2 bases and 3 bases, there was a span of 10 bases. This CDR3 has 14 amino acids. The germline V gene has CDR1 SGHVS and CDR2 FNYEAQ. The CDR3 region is CASSLQGSDTEAFF. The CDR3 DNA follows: TGTGCCAGCAGCTTACAGGGGTCGGACACTGAAGCTTTCTTT.

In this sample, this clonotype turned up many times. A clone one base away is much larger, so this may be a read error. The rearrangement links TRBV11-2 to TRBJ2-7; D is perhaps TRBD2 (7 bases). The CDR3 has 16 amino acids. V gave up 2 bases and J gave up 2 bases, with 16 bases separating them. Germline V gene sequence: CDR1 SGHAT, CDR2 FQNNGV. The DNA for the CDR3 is TGTGCCAGCAGCTTAAGGGGGGGCCAGCTCGCCTACGAGCAGTACTTC. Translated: CASSLRGGQLAYEQYF.

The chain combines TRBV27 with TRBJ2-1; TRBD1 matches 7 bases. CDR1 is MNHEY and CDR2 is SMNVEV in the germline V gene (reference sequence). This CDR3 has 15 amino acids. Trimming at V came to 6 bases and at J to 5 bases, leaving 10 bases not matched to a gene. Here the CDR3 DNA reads TGTGCCAGCAGCAATACCGGGACAGCCGACAATGAGCAGTTCTTC. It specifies CASSNTGTADNEQFF.